These 23 T cell receptor beta chains came from one sample sequenced in a study of cytomegalovirus exposure and HLA in healthy donors. Amplification used 60 Vbeta primers and 13 Jbeta primers. Assay used: immunoSEQ multiplex PCR; TCRdb lists only in-frame clones, some missing. The sample yields around 120,000 clones, 80% to 85% seen once. Sequencing used PBMCs. The receptors shown here come from a human donor in good health.

This clone appeared a few times. An end of the junction differs from the germline gene, which may be a read error. The J gene is TRBJ2-7, the V gene TRBV6-5, with a weak D call TRBD1 (6 bases). CDR3 length: 13 amino acids. Germline V gene data show CDR1 as MNHEY and CDR2 as SVGAGI. CDR3 residues: CASSRAGADEQYF. CDR3 bases: TGTGCCAGCAGTCGAGCAGGGGCCGACGAACAGTACTTC.

Only a few counts were recorded for this clone. This chain connects TRBV5-1 to TRBJ2-7, with 10 bases that match TRBD1. With V trimmed by 2 bases and J by 6 bases, 5 bases remained unmatched. The CDR3 totals 14 residues. The germline V gene has CDR1 SGHRS and CDR2 YFSETQ. CDR3 protein: CASSLPGQGSEQYF. CDR3 nucleotides: TGCGCCAGCAGCTTACCGGGACAGGGGTCCGAGCAGTACTTC.

This chain connects TRBV19 to TRBJ2-1, with 11 nucleotides matching TRBD2. V shed 7 bases, J shed 3 bases, and the junction held 2 bases outside the gene matches. This CDR3 is built from 14 residues. Germline-derived CDR1 and CDR2 are LNHDA and SQIVND (reference sequence). The CDR3 bases are TGTGCCAGTAAGACTAGCGGGGACTACAATGAGCAGTTCTTC. It yields the protein CASKTSGDYNEQFF.

The V and J genes are TRBV6-5 and TRBJ2-7; D not certain. V was cut by 4 bases and J by 4 bases, with 11 bases left in between. The CDR3 runs 13 residues. The germline CDR1 and CDR2 sequences are MNHEY and SVGAGI. The CDR3 DNA reads TGTGCCAGCAGTTTATCAAACAGTTACGAGCAGTACTTC. This sequence encodes CASSLSNSYEQYF.

On this clone itself: One end of the junction does not line up with germline, which may come from a read error. In nucleotides, the CDR3 is TGTTCCAGCAGCTTAGGGGCCGATCAGCCCCAGCATTTT. Translating gives CSSSLGADQPQHF. This rearrangement joins TRBV7-9 to TRBJ1-5; TRBD1 might be the D (5 bases). CDR3 length: 13 residues. Germline CDR1 and CDR2: SEHNR and FQNEAQ (reference sequence).

This clone was counted between two and nine times. The same CDR3 also results from other DNA sequences found in this sample. J is TRBJ1-5 and V is TRBV10-3; 9 bases are a match to TRBD1. From germline, CDR1 is ENHRY and CDR2 SYGVKD. The CDR3 is 15 amino acids. V lost 3 bases to trimming and J lost 5 bases; unmatched junction nucleotides: 5. CDR3: CAISDSDRGYQPQHF. Written as DNA, the CDR3 is TGTGCCATCAGTGACTCCGACAGGGGGTATCAGCCCCAGCATTTT.

V and J are TRBV4-1 and TRBJ1-1; unclear D gene. The ends were cut back, 3 bases at V and 0 bases at J, with 8 bases in the middle. Germline CDR1 reads MGHRA; CDR2 reads YSYEKL. The CDR3 loop spans 14 amino acids. CDR3 sequence: CASSQGLLNTEAFF. CDR3 coding DNA: TGCGCCAGCAGCCAGGGCTTGTTGAACACTGAAGCTTTCTTT.

The chain combines TRBV12-5 with TRBJ2-5; D remains unclear. Deletions cut 7 bases from V and 6 bases from J, with 3 bases between. The CDR3 has 9 residues. Germline assignment: CDR1 LGHNT and CDR2 FRNRAP. The CDR3, as DNA: TGTGCTAGTGTTAAGACCCAGTACTTC. This gives the protein CASVKTQYF.

The chain has TRBV7-2 and TRBJ2-7, with 9 bases identical to TRBD1. Germline CDR1 is SGHTA and CDR2 is FQGNSA. The J segment lost 4 bases and the V segment lost 5 bases, leaving 6 bases of the junction unmatched. The CDR3 totals 14 residues. The CDR3 DNA sequence: TGTGCCAGCAGCGCCACAGGGGGCCAGTACGAGCAGTACTTC. It specifies CASSATGGQYEQYF. Complete variable domain (other parts from reference TRBV7-2 and TRBJ2-7): GAGVSQSPSNKVTEKGKDVELRCDPISGHTALYWYRQSLGQGLEFLIYFQGNSAPDKSGLPSDRFSAERTGGSVSTLTIQRTQQEDSAVYLCASSATGGQYEQYFGPGTRLTVT.

The gene calls are TRBV19 and TRBJ1-1; D gene uncertain. The length of the CDR3 is 15 residues. The germline V gene has CDR1 LNHDA and CDR2 SQIVND (reference sequence). Deletions cut 3 bases from V and 6 bases from J, with 17 bases between. The CDR3 here is CASSMGQTLGAEAFF. CDR3 nucleotides: TGTGCCAGTAGTATGGGTCAGACCCTAGGCGCTGAAGCTTTCTTT.

This chain joins TRBV7-9 and TRBJ1-1, with TRBD1 matching over 7 bases. Germline V gives CDR1 SEHNR, CDR2 FQNEAQ (reference sequence). V was pared by 5 bases and J by 5 bases, with 11 bases of the junction left unmatched. The CDR3 is 15 amino acids. This CDR3 reads CASSVRQGPITEAFF. CDR3 bases: TGTGCCAGCAGCGTGAGACAGGGCCCGATAACTGAAGCTTTCTTT.

The chain recombines TRBV6-1 with TRBJ1-4; TRBD1 aligns across 7 bases. CDR3 length: 14 residues. From germline, CDR1 is MNHNS and CDR2 SASEGT. V lost 6 bases, J lost 3 bases, and 4 bases stayed unmatched. The CDR3 DNA reads as TGTGCCAGCAGGCAAGGGACAGCTAATGAAAAACTGTTTTTT. Residues: CASRQGTANEKLFF.

This rearrangement joins TRBV7-2 to TRBJ2-5; unclear D gene. Germline V gene data show CDR1 as SGHTA and CDR2 as FQGNSA. The CDR3 length is 12 residues. Trimming stripped 6 bases from V and 4 bases from J, with 9 bases between. The DNA of the CDR3 is TGTGCCAGCAGTCCCCCCGGAGAGACCCAGTACTTC. Translation gives CASSPPGETQYF.

The chain is built from TRBV11-2 and TRBJ1-6, with a possible D match to TRBD1 (6 bases). V gave up 5 bases and J gave up 9 bases, with 17 bases separating them. The germline gives CDR1 SGHAT, CDR2 FQNNGV. The CDR3 is 15 residues long. CDR3 DNA: TGTGCCAGCAGCCGGGCGGGGGGGGCCCGTTCACCCCTCCACTTT. Protein product: CASSRAGGARSPLHF. Full variable domain (remainder filled in from reference TRBV11-2 and TRBJ1-6): EAGVAQSPRYKIIEKRQSVAFWCNPISGHATLYWYQQILGQGPKLLIQFQNNGVVDDSQLPKDRFSAERLKGVDSTLKIQPAKLEDSAVYLCASSRAGGARSPLHFGNGTRLTVT.

The gene calls are TRBV19 and TRBJ2-1; D might be TRBD2 (7 bases). V was pared by 7 bases and J by 5 bases, with 18 bases between. CDR1 and CDR2 from the germline V gene are LNHDA and SQIVND (reference sequence). This CDR3 spans 15 amino acids. DNA of the CDR3: TGTGCCAGTATCAGCCAGGCGGGGGCTAACAATGAGCAGTTCTTC. Translating gives CASISQAGANNEQFF.

The gene calls are TRBV6-1 and TRBJ1-2; D is ambiguous. Germline V gene data show CDR1 as MNHNS and CDR2 as SASEGT. V lost 4 bases to trimming and J lost 0 bases, with 9 bases between them. This CDR3 comprises 14 residues. The CDR3 bases are TGTGCCAGCAGTGGCCGGCGGGCTAACTATGGCTACACCTTC. It is translated as CASSGRRANYGYTF.

V and J are TRBV4-1 and TRBJ1-5; 9 bases agree with TRBD1. From germline, CDR1 is MGHRA and CDR2 YSYEKL. This CDR3 is 15 amino acids long. Trimming removed 3 bases from V and 7 bases from J; junction bases left unmatched: 7. CDR3 in amino acids: CASSHPGQGIQPQHF. The DNA for the CDR3 is TGCGCCAGCAGCCATCCGGGACAGGGCATCCAGCCCCAGCATTTT.

The chain is built from TRBV7-9 and TRBJ1-6; tentatively, D is TRBD1 (5 bases). With 8 bases removed from V and 8 bases from J, the gap between germline ends came to 16 bases. The CDR3 has 14 amino acids. Germline-derived CDR1 and CDR2 are SEHNR and FQNEAQ (reference sequence). The DNA for the CDR3 is TGTGCCAGCGGGGCGGGGGGGGTGGATTCACCCCTCCACTTT. It encodes CASGAGGVDSPLHF. Looking up the rest from reference TRBV7-9 and TRBJ1-6 gives the full variable domain: DTGVSQNPRHKITKRGQNVTFRCDPISEHNRLYWYRQTLGQGPEFLTYFQNEAQLEKSRLLSDRFSAERPKGSFSTLEIQRTEQGDSAMYLCASGAGGVDSPLHFGNGTRLTVT.

The gene calls are TRBV6-4 and TRBJ1-1, with unresolved D. CDR3 length equals 12 residues. From germline, CDR1 is MRHNA and CDR2 SNTAGT. Trimming removed 4 bases from V and 4 bases from J, with 7 bases in between. CDR3 in amino acids: CASSGGGTEAFF. In nucleotides, the CDR3 is TGTGCCAGCAGTGGAGGCGGCACTGAAGCTTTCTTT.

The chain joins TRBV7-6 to TRBJ2-5; 9 positions match TRBD2. The assigned J gene may be wrong: the sequence end matches TRBJ2-7 better. The length of the CDR3 is 14 residues. CDR1 and CDR2 from the germline V gene are SGHVS and FNYEAQ. The CDR3 DNA reads TGTGCCAGCAGCCGGCGGGAGGGGACGGACGAGCAGTACTTC. Residues: CASSRREGTDEQYF.

This clone has a handful of counts. This chain uses TRBV19 with TRBJ1-3, with D hard to call. CDR1 is LNHDA and CDR2 is SQIVND in the germline V gene (reference sequence). The CDR3 totals 13 residues. Deletions cut 0 bases from V and 4 bases from J, with 4 bases between. The CDR3: CASSIERGNTIYF. CDR3 sequence (DNA): TGTGCCAGTAGTATAGAACGGGGAAACACCATATATTTT.

This clone was seen a single time. This chain joins TRBV5-1 and TRBJ1-6; possible D gene TRBD1, 6 bases. This CDR3 has 18 residues. With 1 base removed from V and 1 base from J, the gap between germline ends came to 15 bases. Germline V CDR1 and CDR2: SGHRS, YFSETQ. This CDR3 is CASSLSGQSGSYNSPLHF. The CDR3 DNA is TGCGCCAGCAGCTTGTCCGGACAGTCTGGGTCCTATAATTCACCCCTCCACTTT.

This chain connects TRBV10-3 to TRBJ2-7, with D possibly matching TRBD1 (6 bases). The ends were cut back, 3 bases at V and 3 bases at J, with 9 bases in the middle. The germline V gene has CDR1 ENHRY and CDR2 SYGVKD. The CDR3 has 13 residues. The CDR3: CAISDSGVYEQYF. Written as DNA, the CDR3 is TGTGCCATCAGTGATTCAGGGGTCTACGAGCAGTACTTC.